The 7 T cell receptor beta chains reported below all come from one sample, sequenced in a study of cytomegalovirus exposure and HLA in healthy donors. The PCR was carried out with 60 Vbeta primers and 13 Jbeta primers. The protocol was immunoSEQ multiplex PCR, while the TCRdb copy is restricted to in-frame clones and leaves out a portion. The repertoire holds about 150,000 clones, with over 60% as singletons. Sequenced input: PBMCs. The source is a woman in her 30s in good health and CMV-seropositive.

This clone was counted once. The chain carries TRBV28 and TRBJ1-2; D may be TRBD1 (6 bases). Germline loops: CDR1 MDHEN, CDR2 SYDVKM. This CDR3 spans 14 amino acids. Trimming took 3 bases from V and 7 from J, leaving 15 bases between them. The CDR3 loop is CASSFSGGVGGYTF. The CDR3 DNA sequence: TGTGCCAGCAGTTTTTCGGGGGGCGTAGGTGGCTACACCTTC.

The chain carries TRBV30 and TRBJ1-3, with a tentative D call TRBD1 (5 bases). The CDR3 totals 13 residues. Per the germline V gene, CDR1 is GTSNPN and CDR2 is SVGIG (reference sequence). The CDR3 sequence is CACETASGNTIYF. In DNA, the CDR3 is TGTGCGTGTGAGACAGCCTCTGGAAACACCATATATTTT.

About this clone itself: This CDR3 fails to terminate in the conserved phenylalanine or tryptophan, so it likely reflects a read error. The rearrangement uses TRBV18 and TRBJ1-1, with D hard to call. The CDR3 is 14 residues long. Trimming left V 0 bases short and J 4 bases short, with 9 bases between. CDR1 and CDR2 from the germline V gene are KGHSH and LQKENI. CDR3 nucleotide sequence: TGTGCCAGCTCACCACCGCAGGCGGGCACTGAAGCTTTCCTT. Translated, it gives CASSPPQAGTEAFL.

CDR3 nucleotide sequence: TGCGCCAGCAGCTTGTGGCTAAAGACAGGGGGTAACACCGGGGAGCTGTTTTTT. Its protein product is CASSLWLKTGGNTGELFF. The V call is TRBV5-1, the J call TRBJ2-2; 9 nucleotides align to TRBD1. The CDR3 is 18 amino acids. The trim removed 1 base at V and 2 bases at J, leaving 9 bases unmatched. Germline CDR1 and CDR2: SGHRS and YFSETQ.

This clone has only a few counts. This sequence joins TRBV4-2 and TRBJ2-1; D not certain. Germline V gene lookup returns CDR1 LGHNA and CDR2 YNFKEQ. V shed 1 base and J shed 8 bases, with 6 bases lying between them. The CDR3 runs to 12 residues. The CDR3 here is CASSQVRHEQFF. Written as DNA, the CDR3 is TGTGCCAGCAGCCAAGTCAGGCATGAGCAGTTCTTC.

The V gene is TRBV27, the J gene TRBJ1-6; D unclear. This CDR3 is built from 11 residues. Germline loops: CDR1 MNHEY, CDR2 SMNVEV (reference sequence). Trimming shortened V by 8 bases and J by 8 bases, and 7 bases separated the two germline ends. Written as DNA, the CDR3 is TGTGCCAGCGGGCCTCATTCACCCCTCCACTTT. It translates to CASGPHSPLHF.

The chain has TRBV10-1 and TRBJ1-6, with 7 bases fitting TRBD1. This CDR3 has 14 amino acids. V was clipped by 5 bases and J by 7 bases; unmatched bases: 5. CDR1 WNHNN and CDR2 SYGVQD come from the germline V gene (reference sequence). CDR3 sequence (DNA): TGCGCCAGCAGTTTGGGACAGAGCAATTCACCCCTCCACTTT. Amino acid sequence: CASSLGQSNSPLHF.